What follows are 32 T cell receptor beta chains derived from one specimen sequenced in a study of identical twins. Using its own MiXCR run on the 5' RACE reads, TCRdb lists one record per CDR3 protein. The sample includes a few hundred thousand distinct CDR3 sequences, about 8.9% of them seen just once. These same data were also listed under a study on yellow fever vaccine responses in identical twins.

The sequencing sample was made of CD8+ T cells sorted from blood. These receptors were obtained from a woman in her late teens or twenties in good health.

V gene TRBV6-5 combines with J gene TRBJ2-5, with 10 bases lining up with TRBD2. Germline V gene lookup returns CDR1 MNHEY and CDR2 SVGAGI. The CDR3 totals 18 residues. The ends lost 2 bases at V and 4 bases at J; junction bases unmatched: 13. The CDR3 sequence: CASSYEIVLAGKRETQYF. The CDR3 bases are TGTGCCAGCAGTTACGAAATCGTACTAGCGGGAAAGAGAGAGACCCAGTACTTC.

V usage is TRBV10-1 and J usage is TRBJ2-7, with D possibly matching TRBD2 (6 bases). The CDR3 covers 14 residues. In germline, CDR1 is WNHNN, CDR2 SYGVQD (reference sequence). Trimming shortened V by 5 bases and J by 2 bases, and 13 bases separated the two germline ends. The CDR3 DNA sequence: TGCGCCAGCAGTACCCGGGACTGGCCCTACGAGCAGTACTTC. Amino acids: CASSTRDWPYEQYF.

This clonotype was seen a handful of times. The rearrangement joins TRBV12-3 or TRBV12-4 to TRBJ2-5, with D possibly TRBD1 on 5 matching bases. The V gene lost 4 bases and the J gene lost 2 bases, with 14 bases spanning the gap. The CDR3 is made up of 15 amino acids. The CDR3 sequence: CASSSWGIKQETQYF. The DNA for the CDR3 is TGTGCCAGCAGTTCTTGGGGCATTAAACAAGAGACCCAGTACTTC.

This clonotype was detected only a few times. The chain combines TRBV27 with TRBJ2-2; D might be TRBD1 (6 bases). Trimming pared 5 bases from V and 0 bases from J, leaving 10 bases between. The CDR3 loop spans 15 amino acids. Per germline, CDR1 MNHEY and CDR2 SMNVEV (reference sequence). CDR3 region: CASSQGHPNTGELFF. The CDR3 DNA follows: TGTGCCAGCAGTCAGGGACACCCGAACACCGGGGAGCTGTTTTTT.

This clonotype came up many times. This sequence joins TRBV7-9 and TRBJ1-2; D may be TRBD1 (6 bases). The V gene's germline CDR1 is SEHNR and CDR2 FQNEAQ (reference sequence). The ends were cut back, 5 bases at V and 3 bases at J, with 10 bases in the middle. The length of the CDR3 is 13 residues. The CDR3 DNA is TGTGCCAGCAGCCCCCCAGGGGACTATGGCTACACCTTC. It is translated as CASSPPGDYGYTF.

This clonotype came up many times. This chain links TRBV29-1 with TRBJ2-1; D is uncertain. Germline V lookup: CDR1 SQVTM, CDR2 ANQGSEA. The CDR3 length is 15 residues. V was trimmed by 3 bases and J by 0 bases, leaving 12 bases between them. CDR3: CSVESPASSYNEQFF. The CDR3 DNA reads TGCAGCGTTGAGTCGCCCGCTAGCTCCTACAATGAGCAGTTCTTC.

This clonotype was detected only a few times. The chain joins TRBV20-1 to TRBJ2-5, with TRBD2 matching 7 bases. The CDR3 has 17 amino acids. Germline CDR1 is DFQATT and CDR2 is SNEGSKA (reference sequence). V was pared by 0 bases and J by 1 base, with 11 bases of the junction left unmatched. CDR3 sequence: CSARELRKAGSQETQYF. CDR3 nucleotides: TGCAGTGCTAGAGAACTCAGAAAAGCGGGGAGCCAAGAGACCCAGTACTTC.

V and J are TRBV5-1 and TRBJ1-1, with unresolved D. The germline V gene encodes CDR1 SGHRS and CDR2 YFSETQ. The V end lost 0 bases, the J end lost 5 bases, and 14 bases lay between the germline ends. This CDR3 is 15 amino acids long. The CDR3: CASSLEPGLMTEAFF. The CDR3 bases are TGCGCCAGCAGCTTGGAGCCGGGTCTAATGACTGAAGCTTTCTTT.

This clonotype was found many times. The CDR3 nucleotides read TGTGCCAGCAGAAGTCGGCAGGGTTTCGTCGAGCAGTTCTTC. Translating gives CASRSRQGFVEQFF. The chain uses TRBV12-3 or TRBV12-4 and TRBJ2-1; D might be TRBD1 (5 bases). The CDR3 covers 14 residues. Trimming pared 6 bases from V and 10 bases from J, leaving 19 bases between.

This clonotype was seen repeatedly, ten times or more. CDR3 in amino acids: CASRGAHSNQPQHF. The CDR3 nucleotides read TGTGCCAGCAGGGGGGCACATAGCAATCAGCCCCAGCATTTT. This rearrangement joins TRBV28 to TRBJ1-5, with D perhaps TRBD1 (6 bases). The germline V gene encodes CDR1 MDHEN and CDR2 SYDVKM. The CDR3 consists of 14 residues. V was shortened by 6 bases and J by 0 bases, with 9 bases between the two germline ends.

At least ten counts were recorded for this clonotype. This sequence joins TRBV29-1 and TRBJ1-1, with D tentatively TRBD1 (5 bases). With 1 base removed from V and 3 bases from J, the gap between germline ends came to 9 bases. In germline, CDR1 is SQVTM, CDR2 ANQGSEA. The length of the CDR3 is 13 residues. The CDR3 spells CSVEVGGHTEAFF. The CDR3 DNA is TGCAGCGTTGAAGTGGGGGGTCACACTGAAGCTTTCTTT.

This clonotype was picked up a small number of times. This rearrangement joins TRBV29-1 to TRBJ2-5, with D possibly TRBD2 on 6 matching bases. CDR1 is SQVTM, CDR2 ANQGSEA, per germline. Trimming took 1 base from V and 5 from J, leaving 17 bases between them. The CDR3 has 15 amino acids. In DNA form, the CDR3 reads TGCAGCGTTGAAGGGCGGGGTCTATGGGGGGAGACCCAGTACTTC. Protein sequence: CSVEGRGLWGETQYF.

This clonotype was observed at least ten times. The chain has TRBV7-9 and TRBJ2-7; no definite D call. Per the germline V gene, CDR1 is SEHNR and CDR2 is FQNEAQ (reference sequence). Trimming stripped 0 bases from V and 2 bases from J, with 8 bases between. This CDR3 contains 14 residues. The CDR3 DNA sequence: TGTGCCAGCAGCTTAGCAACGAAAACCTACGAGCAGTACTTC. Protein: CASSLATKTYEQYF.

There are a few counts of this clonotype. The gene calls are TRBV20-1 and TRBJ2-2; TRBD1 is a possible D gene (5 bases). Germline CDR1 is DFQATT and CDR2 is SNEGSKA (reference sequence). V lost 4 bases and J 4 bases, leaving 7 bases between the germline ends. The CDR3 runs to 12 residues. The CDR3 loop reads CSATGITGELFF. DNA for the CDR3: TGCAGTGCTACAGGGATCACCGGGGAGCTGTTTTTT.

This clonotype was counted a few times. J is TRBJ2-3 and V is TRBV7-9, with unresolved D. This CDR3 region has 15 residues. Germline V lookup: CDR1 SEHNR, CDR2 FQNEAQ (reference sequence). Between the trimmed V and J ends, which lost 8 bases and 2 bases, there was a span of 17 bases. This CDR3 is CASQLGGPITDTQYF. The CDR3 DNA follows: TGTGCCAGCCAGCTTGGTGGACCTATCACAGATACGCAGTATTTT. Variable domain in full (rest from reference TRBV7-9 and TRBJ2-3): DTGVSQNPRHKITKRGQNVTFRCDPISEHNRLYWYRQTLGQGPEFLTYFQNEAQLEKSRLLSDRFSAERPKGSFSTLEIQRTEQGDSAMYLCASQLGGPITDTQYFGPGTRLTVL.

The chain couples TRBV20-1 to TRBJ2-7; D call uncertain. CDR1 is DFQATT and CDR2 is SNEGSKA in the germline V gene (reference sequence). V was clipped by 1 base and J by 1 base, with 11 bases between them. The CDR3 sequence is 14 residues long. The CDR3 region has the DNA TGCAGTGCTAGAGGTCTATACGATTCCTACGAGCAGTACTTC. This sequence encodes CSARGLYDSYEQYF.

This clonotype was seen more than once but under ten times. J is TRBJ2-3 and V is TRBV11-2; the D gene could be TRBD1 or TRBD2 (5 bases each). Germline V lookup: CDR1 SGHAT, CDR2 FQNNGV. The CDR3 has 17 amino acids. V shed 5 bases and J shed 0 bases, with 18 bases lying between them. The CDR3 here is CASSPLGTDSSTDTQYF. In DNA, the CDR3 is TGTGCCAGCAGCCCCTTAGGGACGGATTCTAGCACAGATACGCAGTATTTT.

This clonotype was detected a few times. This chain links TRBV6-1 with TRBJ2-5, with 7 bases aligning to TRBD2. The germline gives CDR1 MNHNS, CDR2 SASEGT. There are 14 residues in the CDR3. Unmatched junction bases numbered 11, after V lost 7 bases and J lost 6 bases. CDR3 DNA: TGTGCCAGCACCGGAGGACTAGAGCTTAAGACCCAGTACTTC. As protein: CASTGGLELKTQYF.

The CDR3 protein is CAWSVTTGSNEQFF. The CDR3 DNA reads TGTGCCTGGAGTGTCACGACAGGCAGTAATGAGCAGTTCTTC. The rearrangement uses TRBV30 and TRBJ2-1; possible D gene TRBD1, 6 bases. The CDR3 consists of 14 residues. Per germline, CDR1 GTSNPN and CDR2 SVGIG (reference sequence). The V and J ends lost 0 bases and 7 bases respectively, with 13 bases between them. Using reference TRBV30 and TRBJ2-1 for the parts outside the CDR3, the full variable domain is SQTIHQWPATLVQPVGSPLSLECTVEGTSNPNLYWYRQAAGRGLQLLFYSVGIGQISSEVPQNLSASRPQDRQFILSSKKLLLSDSGFYLCAWSVTTGSNEQFFGPGTRLTVL.

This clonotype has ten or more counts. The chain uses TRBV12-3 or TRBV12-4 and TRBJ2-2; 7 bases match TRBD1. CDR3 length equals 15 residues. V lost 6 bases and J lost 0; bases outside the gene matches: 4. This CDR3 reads CASRGRGTNTGELFF. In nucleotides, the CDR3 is TGTGCCAGCAGGGGCAGGGGGACGAACACCGGGGAGCTGTTTTTT.

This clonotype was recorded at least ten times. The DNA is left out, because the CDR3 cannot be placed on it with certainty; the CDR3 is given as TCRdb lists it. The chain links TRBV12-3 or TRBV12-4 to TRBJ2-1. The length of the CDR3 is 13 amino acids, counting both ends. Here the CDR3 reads CASSSSGYNEQFF.

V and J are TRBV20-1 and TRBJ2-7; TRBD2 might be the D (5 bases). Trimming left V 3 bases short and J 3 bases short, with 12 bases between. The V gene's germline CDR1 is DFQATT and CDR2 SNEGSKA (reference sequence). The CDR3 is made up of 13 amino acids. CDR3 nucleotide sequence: TGCAGTGCTAGTGACCGGGGATACTACGAGCAGTACTTC. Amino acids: CSASDRGYYEQYF.

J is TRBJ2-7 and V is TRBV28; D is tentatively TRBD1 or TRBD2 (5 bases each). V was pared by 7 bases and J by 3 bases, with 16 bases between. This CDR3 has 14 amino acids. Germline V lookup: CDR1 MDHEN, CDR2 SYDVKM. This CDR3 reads CASIKGPRNYEQYF. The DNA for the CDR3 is TGTGCCAGCATTAAGGGACCGAGAAACTACGAGCAGTACTTC.

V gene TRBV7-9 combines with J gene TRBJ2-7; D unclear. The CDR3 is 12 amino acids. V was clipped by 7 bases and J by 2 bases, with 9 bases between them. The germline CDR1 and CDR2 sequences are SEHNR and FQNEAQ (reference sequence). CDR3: CASTQVAYEQYF. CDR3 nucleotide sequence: TGTGCCAGCACCCAGGTCGCCTACGAGCAGTACTTC.

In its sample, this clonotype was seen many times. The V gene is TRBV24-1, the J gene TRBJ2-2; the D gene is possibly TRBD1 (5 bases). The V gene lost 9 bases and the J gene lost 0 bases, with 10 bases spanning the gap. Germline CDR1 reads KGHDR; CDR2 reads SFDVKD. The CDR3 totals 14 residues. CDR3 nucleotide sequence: TGTGCCACCCGACAGACCCCGAACACCGGGGAGCTGTTTTTT. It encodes CATRQTPNTGELFF.

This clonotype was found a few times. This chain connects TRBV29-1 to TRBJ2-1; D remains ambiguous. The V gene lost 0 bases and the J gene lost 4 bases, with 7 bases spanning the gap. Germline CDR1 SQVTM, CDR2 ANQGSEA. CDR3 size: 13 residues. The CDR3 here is CSVEDPGYNEQFF. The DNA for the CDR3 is TGCAGCGTTGAAGATCCCGGTTACAATGAGCAGTTCTTC.

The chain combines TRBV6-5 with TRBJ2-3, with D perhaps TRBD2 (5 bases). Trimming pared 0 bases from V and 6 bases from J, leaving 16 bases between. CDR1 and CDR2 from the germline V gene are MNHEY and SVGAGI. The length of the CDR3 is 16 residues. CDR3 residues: CASSYSAASRRDTQYF. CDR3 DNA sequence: TGTGCCAGCAGTTACTCGGCGGCTAGCAGGAGGGATACGCAGTATTTT.

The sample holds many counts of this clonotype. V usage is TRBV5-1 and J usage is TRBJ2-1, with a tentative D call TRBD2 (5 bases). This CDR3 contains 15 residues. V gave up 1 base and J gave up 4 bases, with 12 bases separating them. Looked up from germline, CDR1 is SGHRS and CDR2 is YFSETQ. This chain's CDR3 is CASSLIGGGYNEQFF. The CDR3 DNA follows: TGCGCCAGCAGCTTGATCGGTGGCGGGTACAATGAGCAGTTCTTC.

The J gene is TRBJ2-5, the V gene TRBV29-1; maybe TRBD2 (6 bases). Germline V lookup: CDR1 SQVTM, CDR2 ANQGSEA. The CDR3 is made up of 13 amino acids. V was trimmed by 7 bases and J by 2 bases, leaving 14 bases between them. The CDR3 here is CSAHPGVQETQYF. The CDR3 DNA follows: TGCAGCGCTCACCCGGGGGTGCAAGAGACCCAGTACTTC.

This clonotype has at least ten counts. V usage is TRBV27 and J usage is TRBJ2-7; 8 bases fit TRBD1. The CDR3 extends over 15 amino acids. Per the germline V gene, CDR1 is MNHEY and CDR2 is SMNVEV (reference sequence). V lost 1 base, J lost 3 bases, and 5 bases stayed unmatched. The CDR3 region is CASSLFPGGFYEQYF. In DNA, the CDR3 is TGTGCCAGCAGTTTATTCCCAGGGGGCTTCTACGAGCAGTACTTC.

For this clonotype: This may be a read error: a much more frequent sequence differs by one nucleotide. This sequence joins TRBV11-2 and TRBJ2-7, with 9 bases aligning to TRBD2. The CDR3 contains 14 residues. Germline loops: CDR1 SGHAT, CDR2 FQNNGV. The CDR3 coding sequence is TGTGCCGGCAGCGACACTAGCGGGTACTACGAGCAGTACTTC. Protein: CAGSDTSGYYEQYF.

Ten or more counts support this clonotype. The CDR3 region has the DNA TGTGCCAGCAGTTGGGGCGGGGGGCCTAACAATGAGCAGTTCTTC. Translating it yields CASSWGGGPNNEQFF. V is TRBV6-5 and J is TRBJ2-1; 8 nucleotides match TRBD2. J was trimmed by 5 bases and V by 4 bases; bases with no gene match: 7. Germline V gene lookup returns CDR1 MNHEY and CDR2 SVGAGI. This CDR3 is built from 15 residues.